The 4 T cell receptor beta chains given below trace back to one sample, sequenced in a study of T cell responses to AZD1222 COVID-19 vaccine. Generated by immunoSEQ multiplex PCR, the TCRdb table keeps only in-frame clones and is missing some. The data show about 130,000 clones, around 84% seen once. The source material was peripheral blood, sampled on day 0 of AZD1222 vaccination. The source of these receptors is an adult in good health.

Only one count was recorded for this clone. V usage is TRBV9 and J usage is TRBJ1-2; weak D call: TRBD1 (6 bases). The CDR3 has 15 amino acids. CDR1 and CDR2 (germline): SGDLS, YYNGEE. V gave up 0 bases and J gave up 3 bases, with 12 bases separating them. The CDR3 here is CASSVDADSYYGYTF. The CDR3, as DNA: TGTGCCAGCAGCGTAGATGCGGACAGTTACTATGGCTACACCTTC.

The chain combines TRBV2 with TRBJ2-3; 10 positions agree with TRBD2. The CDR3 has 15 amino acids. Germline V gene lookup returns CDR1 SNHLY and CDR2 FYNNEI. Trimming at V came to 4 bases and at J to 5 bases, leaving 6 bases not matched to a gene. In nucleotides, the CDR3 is TGTGCCAGCAGTGGTCTAGCGGGAGATGTAGATACGCAGTATTTT. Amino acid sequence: CASSGLAGDVDTQYF. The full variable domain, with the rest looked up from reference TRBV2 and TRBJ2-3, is EPEVTQTPSHQVTQMGQEVILRCVPISNHLYFYWYRQILGQKVEFLVSFYNNEISEKSEIFDDQFSVERPDGSNFTLKIRSTKLEDSAMYFCASSGLAGDVDTQYFGPGTRLTVL.

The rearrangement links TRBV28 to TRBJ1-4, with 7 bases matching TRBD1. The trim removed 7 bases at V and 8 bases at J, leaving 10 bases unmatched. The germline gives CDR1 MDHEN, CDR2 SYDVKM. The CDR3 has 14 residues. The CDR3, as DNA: TGTGCCAGCACCACCGACAGGGAAGGGGAAAAACTGTTTTTT. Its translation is CASTTDREGEKLFF.

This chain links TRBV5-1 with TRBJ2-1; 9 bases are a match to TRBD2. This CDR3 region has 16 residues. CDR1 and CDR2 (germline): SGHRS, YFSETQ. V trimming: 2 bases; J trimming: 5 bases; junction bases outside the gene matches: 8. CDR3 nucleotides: TGCGCCAGCAGCTTCCTAAAGGTAGCGGGGGACAATGAGCAGTTCTTC. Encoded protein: CASSFLKVAGDNEQFF.